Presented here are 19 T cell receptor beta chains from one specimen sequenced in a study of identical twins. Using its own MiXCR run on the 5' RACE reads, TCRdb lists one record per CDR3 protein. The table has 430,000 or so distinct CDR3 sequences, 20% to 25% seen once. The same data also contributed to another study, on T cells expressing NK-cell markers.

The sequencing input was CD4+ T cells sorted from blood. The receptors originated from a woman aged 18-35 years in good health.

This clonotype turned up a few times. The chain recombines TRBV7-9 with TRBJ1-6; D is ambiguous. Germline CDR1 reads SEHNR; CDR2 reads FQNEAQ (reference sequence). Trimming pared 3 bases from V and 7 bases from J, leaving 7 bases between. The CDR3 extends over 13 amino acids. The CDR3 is CASSFGSNSPLHF. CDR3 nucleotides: TGTGCCAGCAGCTTCGGGAGCAATTCACCCCTCCACTTT. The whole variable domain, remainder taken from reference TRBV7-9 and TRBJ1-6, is DTGVSQNPRHKITKRGQNVTFRCDPISEHNRLYWYRQTLGQGPEFLTYFQNEAQLEKSRLLSDRFSAERPKGSFSTLEIQRTEQGDSAMYLCASSFGSNSPLHFGNGTRLTVT.

As DNA, the CDR3 is TGTGCCAGCAGCCAACCTAGCGGGACCTCCGCCTTATCTGGGGCCAACGTCCTGACTTTC. Translating it yields CASSQPSGTSALSGANVLTF. The chain joins TRBV6-2 or TRBV6-3 to TRBJ2-6, with TRBD2 matching over 9 bases. V lost 6 bases to trimming and J lost 1 base; unmatched junction nucleotides: 16. Germline values: CDR1 MNHEY, CDR2 SVGEGT. This CDR3 is 20 amino acids long.

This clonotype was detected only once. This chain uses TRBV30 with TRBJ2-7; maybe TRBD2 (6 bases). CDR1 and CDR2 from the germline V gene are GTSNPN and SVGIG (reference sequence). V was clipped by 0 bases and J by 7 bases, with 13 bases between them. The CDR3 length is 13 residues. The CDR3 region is CAWSVRVGLEQYF. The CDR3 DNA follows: TGTGCCTGGAGTGTACGAGTTGGACTAGAGCAGTACTTC.

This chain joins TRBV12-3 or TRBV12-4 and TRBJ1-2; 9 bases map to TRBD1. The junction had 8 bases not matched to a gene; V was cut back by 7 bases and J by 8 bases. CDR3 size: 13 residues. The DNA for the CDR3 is TGTGCCAGCACCCCAACAGGGGGCGGCGGCTACACCTTC. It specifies CASTPTGGGGYTF.

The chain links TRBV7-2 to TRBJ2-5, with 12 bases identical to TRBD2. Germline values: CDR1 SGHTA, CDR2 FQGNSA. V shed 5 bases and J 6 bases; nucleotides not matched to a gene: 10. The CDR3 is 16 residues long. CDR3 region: CASSPRTSGAWKTQYF. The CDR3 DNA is TGTGCCAGCAGCCCGAGGACTAGCGGGGCCTGGAAGACCCAGTACTTC.

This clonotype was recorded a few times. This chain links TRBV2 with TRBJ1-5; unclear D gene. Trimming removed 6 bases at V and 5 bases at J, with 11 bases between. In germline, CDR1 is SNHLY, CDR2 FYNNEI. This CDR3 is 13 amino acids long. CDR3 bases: TGTGCCAGCAGGTCTTCGTGGGATCAGCCCCAGCATTTT. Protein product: CASRSSWDQPQHF.

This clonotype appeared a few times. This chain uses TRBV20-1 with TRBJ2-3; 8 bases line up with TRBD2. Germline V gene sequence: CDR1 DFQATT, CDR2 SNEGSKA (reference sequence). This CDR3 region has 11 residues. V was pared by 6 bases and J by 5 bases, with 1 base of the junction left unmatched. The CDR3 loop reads CSALAGDTQYF. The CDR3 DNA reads TGCAGTGCCCTAGCGGGAGATACGCAGTATTTT.

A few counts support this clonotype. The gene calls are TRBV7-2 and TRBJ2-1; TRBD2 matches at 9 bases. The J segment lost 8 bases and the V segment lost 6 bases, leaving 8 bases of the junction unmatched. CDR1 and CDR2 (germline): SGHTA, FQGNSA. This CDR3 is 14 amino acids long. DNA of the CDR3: TGTGCCAGCAGGCGGACTAGCGCTTTCGATGAGCAGTTCTTC. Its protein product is CASRRTSAFDEQFF.

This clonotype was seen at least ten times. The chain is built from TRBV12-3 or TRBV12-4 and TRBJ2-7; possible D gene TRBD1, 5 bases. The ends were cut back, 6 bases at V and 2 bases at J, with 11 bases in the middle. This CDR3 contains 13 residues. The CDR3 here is CASSPRGPYEQYF. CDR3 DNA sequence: TGTGCCAGCAGCCCTAGGGGCCCCTACGAGCAGTACTTC.

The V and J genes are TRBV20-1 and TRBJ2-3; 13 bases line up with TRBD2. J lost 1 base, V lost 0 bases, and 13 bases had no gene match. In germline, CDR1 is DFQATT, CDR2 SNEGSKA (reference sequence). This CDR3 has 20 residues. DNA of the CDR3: TGCAGTGCTAGAGATTGGAGGACTAGCGGGAGTTATGGTGGCACAGATACGCAGTATTTT. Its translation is CSARDWRTSGSYGGTDTQYF.

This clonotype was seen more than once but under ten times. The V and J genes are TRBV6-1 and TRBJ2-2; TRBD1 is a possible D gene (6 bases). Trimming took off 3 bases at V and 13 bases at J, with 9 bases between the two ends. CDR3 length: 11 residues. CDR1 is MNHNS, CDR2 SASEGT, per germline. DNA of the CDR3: TGTGCCAGCAGTGATCAGGGGTGGCTGTTTTTT. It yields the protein CASSDQGWLFF.

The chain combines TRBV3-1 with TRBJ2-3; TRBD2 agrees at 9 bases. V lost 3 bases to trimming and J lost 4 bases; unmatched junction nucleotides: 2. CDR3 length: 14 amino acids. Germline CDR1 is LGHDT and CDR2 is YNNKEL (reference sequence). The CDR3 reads CASSHRLAADTQYF. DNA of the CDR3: TGTGCCAGCAGCCACCGACTAGCGGCAGATACGCAGTATTTT.

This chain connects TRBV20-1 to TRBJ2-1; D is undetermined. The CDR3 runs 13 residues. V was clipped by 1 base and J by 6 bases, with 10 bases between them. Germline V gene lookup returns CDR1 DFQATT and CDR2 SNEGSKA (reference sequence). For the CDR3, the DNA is TGCAGTGCTAGAGTGCTCGAGCTCAATGAGCAGTTCTTC. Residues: CSARVLELNEQFF.

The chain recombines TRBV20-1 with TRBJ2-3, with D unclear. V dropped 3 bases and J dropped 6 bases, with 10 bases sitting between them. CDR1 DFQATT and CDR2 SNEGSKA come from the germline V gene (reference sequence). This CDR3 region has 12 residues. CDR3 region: CSASQAADTQYF. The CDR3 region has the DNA TGCAGTGCTAGTCAGGCGGCCGATACGCAGTATTTT.

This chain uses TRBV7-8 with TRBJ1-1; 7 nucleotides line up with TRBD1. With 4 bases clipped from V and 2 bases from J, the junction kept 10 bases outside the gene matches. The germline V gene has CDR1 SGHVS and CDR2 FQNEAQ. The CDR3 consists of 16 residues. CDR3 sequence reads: CASSSRGGQPNTEAFF. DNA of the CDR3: TGTGCCAGCAGCTCGAGGGGGGGACAGCCTAACACTGAAGCTTTCTTT.

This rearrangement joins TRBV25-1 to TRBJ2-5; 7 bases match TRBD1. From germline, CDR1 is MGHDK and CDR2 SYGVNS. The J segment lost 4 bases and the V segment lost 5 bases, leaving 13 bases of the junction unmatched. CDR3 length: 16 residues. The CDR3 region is CASSPMRGGNGETQYF. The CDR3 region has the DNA TGTGCCAGCAGTCCGATGAGAGGGGGCAACGGAGAGACCCAGTACTTC. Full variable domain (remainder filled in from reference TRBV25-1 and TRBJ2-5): EADIYQTPRYLVIGTGKKITLECSQTMGHDKMYWYQQDPGMELHLIHYSYGVNSTEKGDLSSESTVSRIRTEHFPLTLESARPSHTSQYLCASSPMRGGNGETQYFGPGTRLLVL.

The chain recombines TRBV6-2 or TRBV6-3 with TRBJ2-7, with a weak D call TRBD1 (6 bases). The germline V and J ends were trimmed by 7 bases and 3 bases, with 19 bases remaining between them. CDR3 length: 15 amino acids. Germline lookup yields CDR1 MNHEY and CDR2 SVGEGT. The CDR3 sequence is CASIPTGFIRYEQYF. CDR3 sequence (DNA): TGTGCCAGCATCCCGACAGGATTCATCCGCTACGAGCAGTACTTC.

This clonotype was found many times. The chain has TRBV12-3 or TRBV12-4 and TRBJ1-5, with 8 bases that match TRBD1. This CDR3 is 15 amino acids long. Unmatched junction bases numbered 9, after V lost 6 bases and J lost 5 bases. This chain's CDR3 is CASSLLQGADQPQHF. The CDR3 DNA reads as TGTGCCAGCAGCCTTCTTCAGGGGGCAGATCAGCCCCAGCATTTT.

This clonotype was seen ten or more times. Here the CDR3 reads CASSLAGNSPLHF. CDR3 bases: TGTGCCAGCAGTTTAGCAGGCAATTCACCCCTCCACTTT. The chain has TRBV27 and TRBJ1-6; D call uncertain. Germline V CDR1 and CDR2: MNHEY, SMNVEV (reference sequence). This CDR3 contains 13 residues. V dropped 2 bases and J dropped 7 bases, with 6 bases sitting between them.